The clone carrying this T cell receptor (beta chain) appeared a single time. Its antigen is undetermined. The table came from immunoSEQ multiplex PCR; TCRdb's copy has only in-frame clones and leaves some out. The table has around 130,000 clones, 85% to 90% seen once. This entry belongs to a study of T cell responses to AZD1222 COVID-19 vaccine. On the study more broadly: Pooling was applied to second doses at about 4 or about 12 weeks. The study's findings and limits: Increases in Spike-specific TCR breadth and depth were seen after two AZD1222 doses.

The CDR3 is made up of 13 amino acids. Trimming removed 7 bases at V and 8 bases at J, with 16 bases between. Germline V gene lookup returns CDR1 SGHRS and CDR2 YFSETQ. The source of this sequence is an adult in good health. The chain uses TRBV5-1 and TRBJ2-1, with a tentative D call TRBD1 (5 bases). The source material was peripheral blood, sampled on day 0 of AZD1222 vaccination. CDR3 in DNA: TGCGCCAGCGCCCGCCAGGGCATCGATGAGCAGTTCTTC. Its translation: CASARQGIDEQFF.